This is a list of T cell receptor beta chains from one sample in a study of T cell responses to AZD1222 COVID-19 vaccine. Here immunoSEQ multiplex PCR was the method, and the copy in TCRdb shows in-frame clones only, minus some. The table lists tens of thousands of clones, 75% to 90% of them singletons. Material: peripheral blood, obtained on day 0 of AZD1222 vaccination. The receptors come from an adult in good health. Each CDR3 is given with its conserved first and last residue. A D gene is named only where the DNA matches it firmly. Size values are once, few and many counts, or a class for expanded clones, and some rows have none.

TRBV6-4,TRBJ2-1,-,-,CASIHAGTLDNEQFF,TGTGCCAGCATTCATGCGGGGACATTAGACAATGAGCAGTTCTTC
TRBV6-1,TRBJ1-4,-,-,CASSEQRGGGNEKLFF,TGTGCCAGCAGTGAACAAAGAGGGGGTGGGAATGAAAAACTGTTTTTT
TRBV13,TRBJ1-1,-,few,CASSLGRRGAFF,TGTGCCAGCAGCTTAGGTCGCCGCGGAGCTTTCTTT
TRBV9,TRBJ2-3,TRBD2,-,CASSLRGAGVSDTQYF,TGTGCCAGCAGCCTTAGGGGAGCGGGGGTATCAGATACGCAGTATTTT
TRBV4-2,TRBJ1-2,-,-,CASSLELQGNYGYTF,TGTGCCAGCAGCTTGGAACTACAGGGAAACTATGGCTACACCTTC
TRBV6-5,TRBJ2-2,-,once,CASKGLKNTGELFF,TGTGCCAGCAAGGGACTGAAGAACACCGGGGAGCTGTTTTTT
TRBV6-5,TRBJ2-5,-,-,CASSYAGHLQETQYF,TGTGCCAGCAGTTACGCGGGACACTTACAAGAGACCCAGTACTTC
TRBV29-1,TRBJ2-3,TRBD1,-,CSVDDGQDFADTQYF,TGCAGCGTTGATGACGGACAGGACTTCGCAGATACGCAGTATTTT
TRBV11-2,TRBJ2-7,-,-,CASSLYGSSIDEQYF,TGTGCCAGCAGCTTATACGGGAGTTCTATCGACGAGCAGTACTTC
TRBV5-1,TRBJ2-5,-,few,CASSLQPGQETQYF,TGCGCCAGCAGCTTGCAACCGGGGCAAGAGACCCAGTACTTC
TRBV30,TRBJ1-2,-,-,CAWNGLARYGYTF,TGTGCCTGGAACGGCCTTGCTCGCTATGGCTACACCTTC
TRBV5-4,TRBJ2-3,-,-,CASSLSPRATDTQYF,TGTGCCAGCAGCTTGAGTCCGCGGGCCACAGATACGCAGTATTTT
TRBV5-1,TRBJ1-4,-,-,CASSLGTGEEKLFF,TGCGCCAGCAGCTTAGGCACAGGAGAAGAAAAACTGTTTTTT
TRBV6-5,TRBJ1-1,-,-,CASMKRDLNTEAFF,TGTGCCAGCATGAAACGAGATTTGAACACTGAAGCTTTCTTT
TRBV6-5,TRBJ2-3,-,-,CASSYSGEAADTQYF,TGTGCCAGCAGTTACTCGGGGGAGGCAGCAGATACGCAGTATTTT
TRBV19,TRBJ1-4,-,few,CASSPRGGRGGNEKLFF,TGTGCCAGTAGTCCCCGAGGGGGGCGAGGGGGGAATGAAAAACTGTTTTTT
TRBV7-9,TRBJ1-6,-,-,CASSSPDSPLHF,TGTGCCAGCAGCTCCCCAGATTCACCCCTCCACTTT
TRBV7-8,TRBJ1-5,-,-,CASSHGRNQPQHF,TGTGCCAGCAGCCACGGGCGCAATCAGCCCCAGCATTTT
TRBV30,TRBJ1-6,TRBD1,-,CAWSPPTGALHF,TGTGCCTGGAGCCCCCCGACAGGGGCCCTCCACTTT
TRBV30,TRBJ2-7,-,-,CAWTLGGPGYEQYF,TGTGCCTGGACCCTGGGTGGGCCTGGGTACGAGCAGTACTTC
TRBV27,TRBJ2-7,-,-,CASSPSSGDIINYEQYF,TGTGCCAGCAGCCCGTCATCCGGGGACATAATCAACTACGAGCAGTACTTC
TRBV4-2,TRBJ1-2,-,-,CASSRPRQTSTNYGYTF,TGTGCCAGCAGCCGACCCAGACAGACCAGCACTAACTATGGCTACACCTTC
TRBV18,TRBJ1-6,-,-,CASSQVEAQDSPLHF,TGTGCCAGCTCCCAGGTCGAAGCACAAGATTCACCCCTCCACTTT
TRBV7-8,TRBJ2-7,TRBD2,-,CASSEGLGNSYEQYF,TGTGCCAGCAGCGAGGGACTAGGAAACTCCTACGAGCAGTACTTC
TRBV11-1,TRBJ2-7,TRBD1,-,CASSRTGTAYEQYF,TGTGCCAGCAGCCGGACAGGTACCGCTTACGAGCAGTACTTC
TRBV18,TRBJ1-1,-,-,CASSGQTRNTEAFF,TGTGCCAGCTCAGGGCAGACAAGGAACACTGAAGCTTTCTTT
TRBV13,TRBJ1-2,-,-,CASGETEDYGYTF,TGTGCCAGCGGGGAGACAGAAGATTATGGCTACACCTTC
TRBV30,TRBJ1-1,-,-,CAWSRGGLTEAFF,TGTGCCTGGAGTAGAGGCGGGCTCACTGAAGCTTTCTTT
TRBV18,TRBJ1-2,TRBD1,-,CATSGDRNSYGYTF,TGTGCCACTTCGGGGGACAGAAATAGCTATGGCTACACCTTC
TRBV12-3/TRBV12-4,TRBJ2-2,-,-,CASTIGPGELFF,TGTGCCAGCACCATAGGGCCCGGGGAGCTGTTTTTT
TRBV13,TRBJ1-5,-,-,CASSFGTSQGQPQHF,TGTGCCAGCAGCTTCGGGACATCCCAGGGGCAGCCCCAGCATTTT
TRBV2,TRBJ2-1,TRBD2,-,CASMETSGRPHEQFF,TGTGCCAGCATGGAGACTAGCGGGAGGCCCCATGAGCAGTTCTTC
TRBV27,TRBJ2-1,-,-,CASSFRGGEQFF,TGTGCCAGCAGTTTTAGAGGGGGTGAGCAGTTCTTC
TRBV5-3,TRBJ2-4,-,-,CASHPLGELENIQYF,TGTGCCAGCCATCCTTTGGGGGAATTAGAAAACATTCAGTACTTC
TRBV19,TRBJ1-1,-,-,CASSIDPSGRNTEAFF,TGTGCCAGTAGTATAGATCCGTCAGGGAGGAACACTGAAGCTTTCTTT
TRBV19,TRBJ1-1,-,-,CASKVVNTEAFF,TGTGCCAGTAAGGTGGTGAACACTGAAGCTTTCTTT
TRBV9,TRBJ2-1,-,-,CASSVEAPSYNEQFF,TGTGCCAGCAGCGTGGAGGCCCCCTCCTACAATGAGCAGTTCTTC
TRBV21-1,TRBJ1-6,-,few,CASSNDHSRSYNSPLHF,TGTGCCAGCAGCAATGATCACAGTCGGTCCTATAATTCACCCCTCCACTTT
TRBV2,TRBJ1-1,-,-,CASIQVNTEAFF,TGTGCCAGCATTCAGGTAAACACTGAAGCTTTCTTT
TRBV6-4,TRBJ2-1,TRBD2,-,CASSVSAGGSRDEQFF,TGTGCCAGCAGTGTGTCGGCGGGGGGGTCAAGGGATGAGCAGTTCTTC
TRBV3-1/TRBV3-2,TRBJ2-3,-,medium-sized,CASSQVHGGSTDTQYF,TGTGCCAGCAGCCAAGTTCACGGGGGTAGCACAGATACGCAGTATTTT
TRBV12-3/TRBV12-4,TRBJ2-2,TRBD1,-,CASRTRQGEKLFF,TGTGCCAGCAGGACCAGACAGGGGGAGAAGTTGTTTTTT
TRBV19,TRBJ2-2,-,-,CASSGLTGPKSFMGPGELFF,TGTGCCAGTAGTGGGCTCACGGGACCGAAGTCCTTCATGGGTCCCGGGGAGCTGTTTTTT
TRBV5-4,TRBJ2-1,TRBD2,-,CASSFSSGAYNEQFF,TGTGCCAGCAGCTTTTCTAGCGGCGCCTACAATGAGCAGTTCTTC
TRBV6-5,TRBJ2-7,TRBD2,-,CASSYSSGSSYEQYF,TGTGCCAGCAGTTACTCTAGCGGGAGCTCCTACGAGCAGTACTTC
TRBV11-2,TRBJ2-3,TRBD2,-,CASRNLAGRTDTQYF,TGTGCCAGCAGAAATCTAGCGGGAAGAACAGATACGCAGTATTTT
TRBV6-5,TRBJ1-1,-,-,CASSYSRQIPNTEAFF,TGTGCCAGCAGTTACTCGAGGCAGATTCCGAACACTGAAGCTTTCTTT
TRBV3-1/TRBV3-2,TRBJ1-1,-,-,CASSQVGNTEAFF,TGTGCCAGCAGCCAGGTCGGGAACACTGAAGCTTTCTTT